This is a list of T cell receptor beta chains from one sample in a study of shared clonotypes between healthy human individuals. The assay was immunoSEQ multiplex PCR, and TCRdb's table has in-frame clones only and misses some. Among approximately 2.1 million clones listed, more than 85% were seen once. Sequenced sample: naive CD4+ T cells from PBMCs. The origin of the receptors is a man aged 18 to 30 in good health. Some clones in this sample may be carry-over from other donors' samples. The CDR3 runs from the conserved cysteine through the conserved F or W. Each record gives: clone size, V gene, J gene, D gene, CDR3 protein, CDR3 DNA. The D gene is left open where the match is weak. Clone size appears in some rows only: once, few, many, or a class for an expanded clone.

NA,TRBV11-2,TRBJ1-2,NA,CASSLDRGWDGYTF,TGTGCCAGCAGCTTAGATCGGGGGTGGGATGGCTACACCTTC
NA,TRBV4-2,TRBJ2-7,NA,CASSQVRDSYEQYF,TGTGCCAGCAGCCAAGTAAGAGACTCCTACGAGCAGTACTTC
once,TRBV15,TRBJ2-2,NA,CATSRWGRNTGELFF,TGTGCCACCAGCCGGTGGGGCAGGAACACCGGGGAGCTGTTTTTT
NA,TRBV19,TRBJ2-6,NA,CASSSISGANVLTF,TGTGCCAGTAGTTCAATCTCTGGGGCCAACGTCCTGACTTTC
NA,TRBV19,TRBJ2-1,TRBD2,CASSLRTSTAAEQFF,TGTGCCAGTAGTCTTCGGACTAGCACGGCAGCTGAGCAGTTCTTC
NA,TRBV9,TRBJ1-3,NA,CASSVTGSSGNTIYF,TGTGCCAGCAGCGTAACTGGGAGTTCTGGAAACACCATATATTTT
NA,TRBV11-3,TRBJ2-2,NA,CASSLINTGELFF,TGTGCCAGCAGCTTAATAAACACCGGGGAGCTGTTTTTT
NA,TRBV28,TRBJ2-7,NA,CASSFHTGNYEQYF,TGTGCCAGCAGTTTCCATACAGGGAACTACGAGCAGTACTTC
few,TRBV4-1,TRBJ2-7,TRBD1,CASSQTGNSYEQYF,TGCGCCAGCAGCCAGACAGGGAACTCCTACGAGCAGTACTTC
once,TRBV27,TRBJ2-1,TRBD2,CASSRQGLDSYNEQFF,TGTGCCAGCAGTCGCCAGGGACTAGACTCCTACAATGAGCAGTTCTTC
NA,TRBV30,TRBJ1-6,TRBD1,CARDSNSPLHF,TGTGCCCGGGACAGCAATTCACCCCTCCACTTT
NA,TRBV7-9,TRBJ2-5,TRBD2,CASSKLGLAGVGTQYF,TGTGCCAGCAGCAAATTGGGACTAGCGGGAGTCGGGACCCAGTACTTC
NA,TRBV30,TRBJ1-1,NA,CAWRAGTEGSEAFF,TGTGCCTGGAGGGCCGGGACGGAGGGTTCTGAAGCTTTCTTT
once,TRBV23-1,TRBJ2-7,TRBD1,CASSQRDRGRAGSYEQYF,TGCGCCAGCAGTCAAAGGGACAGGGGGCGCGCGGGGTCCTACGAGCAGTACTTC
NA,TRBV10-3,TRBJ2-2,NA,CAISAEPGTGELFF,TGTGCCATCAGTGCAGAGCCAGGGACCGGGGAGCTGTTTTTT
NA,TRBV10-3,TRBJ2-2,NA,CAISGVKGELFF,TGTGCCATCAGTGGGGTGAAGGGGGAGCTGTTTTTT
NA,TRBV28,TRBJ1-5,NA,CASSLLTQPQHF,TGTGCCAGCAGTTTGCTAACGCAGCCCCAGCATTTT
NA,TRBV20-1,TRBJ2-1,NA,CSARDVNEQFF,TGCAGTGCTAGAGATGTTAATGAGCAGTTCTTC
NA,TRBV27,TRBJ2-3,TRBD2,CASSSTGGFPDTQYF,TGTGCCAGCAGTTCCACGGGAGGGTTTCCAGATACGCAGTATTTT
NA,TRBV6-4,TRBJ2-2,NA,CASSAKGRTNTGELFF,TGTGCCAGCAGTGCCAAGGGCAGGACGAACACCGGGGAGCTGTTTTTT
NA,TRBV29-1,TRBJ2-3,NA,CSVEIMGTDTQYF,TGCAGCGTTGAGATTATGGGGACAGATACGCAGTATTTT
NA,TRBV4-1,TRBJ2-2,TRBD2,CASSSRLAENTGELFF,TGCGCCAGCAGCTCCCGACTAGCGGAAAACACCGGGGAGCTGTTTTTT
few,TRBV6-6,TRBJ1-5,NA,CASSSTGTFQPQHF,TGTGCCAGCAGTTCCACTGGGACCTTTCAGCCCCAGCATTTT
NA,TRBV4-1,TRBJ1-4,NA,CASSHGGRTEKLFF,TGCGCCAGCAGCCATGGGGGGCGCACTGAAAAACTGTTTTTT
NA,TRBV28,TRBJ2-3,TRBD2,CASSLLGTSDTDTQYF,TGTGCCAGCAGTTTATTGGGGACTAGCGACACAGATACGCAGTATTTT
NA,TRBV7-9,TRBJ2-3,TRBD1,CASSSGQGITDTQYF,TGTGCCAGCAGCTCCGGACAGGGGATAACAGATACGCAGTATTTT
NA,TRBV28,TRBJ2-7,NA,CASSLEVQGRYEQYF,TGTGCCAGCAGTTTAGAGGTGCAGGGGCGCTACGAGCAGTACTTC
NA,TRBV18,TRBJ1-1,NA,CASSPPGRDTEAFF,TGTGCCAGCTCACCACCGGGGAGGGACACTGAAGCTTTCTTT
once,TRBV12-2,TRBJ1-1,NA,CASRSHVGQVQMNTEAFF,TGTGCAAGTCGCTCACATGTAGGACAGGTTCAGATGAACACTGAAGCTTTCTTT
NA,TRBV7-9,TRBJ1-3,TRBD1,CASSPQGASFGNTIYF,TGTGCCAGCAGCCCACAGGGGGCGAGTTTCGGAAACACCATATATTTT
NA,TRBV15,TRBJ1-5,NA,CATSRPYQPQHF,TGTGCCACAAGCCGCCCCTATCAGCCCCAGCATTTT
NA,TRBV28,TRBJ1-2,NA,CASSPAGDYGYTF,TGTGCCAGCAGTCCCGCAGGGGACTATGGCTACACCTTC
NA,TRBV28,TRBJ1-3,NA,CASHRAGNTIYF,TGTGCCAGCCACAGGGCTGGAAACACCATATATTTT
NA,TRBV27,TRBJ1-3,TRBD1,CASSLRTGVGNTIYF,TGTGCCAGCAGTTTGAGGACAGGGGTAGGAAACACCATATATTTT
few,TRBV5-1,TRBJ2-2,TRBD1,CASSLGTGSTGELFF,TGCGCCAGCAGCTTGGGGACAGGGAGCACCGGGGAGCTGTTTTTT
NA,TRBV2,TRBJ2-3,NA,CASSERVASGTDTQYF,TGTGCCAGCAGTGAAAGGGTGGCTAGCGGCACAGATACGCAGTATTTT
few,TRBV29-1,TRBJ1-1,NA,CSVENGVDTEAFF,TGCAGCGTGGAAAATGGGGTCGACACTGAAGCTTTCTTT
NA,TRBV10-3,TRBJ2-1,NA,CAIEAGGEQFF,TGTGCCATCGAGGCAGGAGGTGAGCAGTTCTTC
NA,TRBV5-8,TRBJ1-5,NA,CASVPGRKNQPQHF,TGTGCCAGCGTCCCGGGACGTAAGAATCAGCCCCAGCATTTT
NA,TRBV7-7,TRBJ2-7,TRBD1,CASSSGQGNEQYF,TGTGCCAGCAGCTCCGGACAGGGGAACGAGCAGTACTTC